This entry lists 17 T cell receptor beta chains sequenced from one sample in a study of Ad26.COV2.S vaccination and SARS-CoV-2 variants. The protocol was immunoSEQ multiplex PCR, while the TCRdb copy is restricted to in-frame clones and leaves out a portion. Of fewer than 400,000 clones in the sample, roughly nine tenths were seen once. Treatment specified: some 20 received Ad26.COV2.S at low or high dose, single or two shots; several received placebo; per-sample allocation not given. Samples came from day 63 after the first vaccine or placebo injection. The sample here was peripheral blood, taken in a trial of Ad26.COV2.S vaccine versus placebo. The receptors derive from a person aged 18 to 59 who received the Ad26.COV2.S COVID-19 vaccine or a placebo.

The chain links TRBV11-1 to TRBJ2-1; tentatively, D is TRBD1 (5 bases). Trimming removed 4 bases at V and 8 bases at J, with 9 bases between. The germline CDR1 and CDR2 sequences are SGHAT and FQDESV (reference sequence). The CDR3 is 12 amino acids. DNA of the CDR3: TGTGCCAGCAGCTCCAGGGTCTATGAGCAGTTCTTC. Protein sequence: CASSSRVYEQFF.

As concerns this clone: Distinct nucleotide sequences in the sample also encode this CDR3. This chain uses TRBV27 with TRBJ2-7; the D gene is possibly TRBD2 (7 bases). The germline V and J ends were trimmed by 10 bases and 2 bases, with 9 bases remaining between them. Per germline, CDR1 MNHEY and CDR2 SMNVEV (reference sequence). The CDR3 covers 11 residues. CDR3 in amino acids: CATGGPYEQYF. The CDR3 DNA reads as TGTGCCACCGGGGGGCCCTACGAGCAGTACTTC.

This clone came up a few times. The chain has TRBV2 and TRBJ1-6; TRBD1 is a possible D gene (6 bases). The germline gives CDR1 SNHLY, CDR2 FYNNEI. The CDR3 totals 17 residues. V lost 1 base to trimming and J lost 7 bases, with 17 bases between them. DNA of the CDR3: TGTGCCAGCAGTGAAGGAGGGGGTGAAGGTATCAATTCACCCCTCCACTTT. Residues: CASSEGGGEGINSPLHF.

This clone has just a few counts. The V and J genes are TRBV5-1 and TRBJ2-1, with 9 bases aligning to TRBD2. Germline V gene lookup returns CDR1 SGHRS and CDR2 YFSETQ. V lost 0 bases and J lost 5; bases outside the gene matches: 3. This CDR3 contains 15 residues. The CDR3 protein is CASSLVLAGNNEQFF. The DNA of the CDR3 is TGCGCCAGCAGCTTGGTCCTAGCGGGGAACAATGAGCAGTTCTTC. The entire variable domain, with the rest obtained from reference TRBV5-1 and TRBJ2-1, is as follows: KAGVTQTPRYLIKTRGQQVTLSCSPISGHRSVSWYQQTPGQGLQFLFEYFSETQRNKGNFPGRFSGRQFSNSRSEMNVSTLELGDSALYLCASSLVLAGNNEQFFGPGTRLTVL.

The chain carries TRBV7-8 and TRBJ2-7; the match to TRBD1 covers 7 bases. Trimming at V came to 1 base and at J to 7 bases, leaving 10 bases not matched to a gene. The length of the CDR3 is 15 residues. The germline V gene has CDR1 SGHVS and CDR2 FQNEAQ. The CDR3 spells CASSLEGRGSGEQYF. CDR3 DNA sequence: TGTGCCAGCAGCTTAGAAGGCAGGGGGTCAGGGGAGCAGTACTTC. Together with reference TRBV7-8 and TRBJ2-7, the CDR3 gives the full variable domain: GAGVSQSPRYKVAKRGQDVALRCDPISGHVSLFWYQQALGQGPEFLTYFQNEAQLDKSGLPSDRFFAERPEGSVSTLKIQRTQQEDSAVYLCASSLEGRGSGEQYFGPGTRLTVT.

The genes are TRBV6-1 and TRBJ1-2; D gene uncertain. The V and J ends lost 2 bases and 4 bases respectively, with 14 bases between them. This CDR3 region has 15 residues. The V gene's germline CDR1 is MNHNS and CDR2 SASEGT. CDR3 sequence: CASSELVSLRYGYTF. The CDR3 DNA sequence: TGTGCCAGCAGTGAATTGGTCAGTCTCCGCTATGGCTACACCTTC.

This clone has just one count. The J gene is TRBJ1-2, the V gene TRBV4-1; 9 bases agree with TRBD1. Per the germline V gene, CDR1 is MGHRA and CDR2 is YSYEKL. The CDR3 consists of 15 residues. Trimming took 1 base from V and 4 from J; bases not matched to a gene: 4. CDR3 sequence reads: CASSQVGTGTYGYTF. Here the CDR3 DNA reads TGCGCCAGCAGCCAAGTGGGGACAGGGACCTATGGCTACACCTTC.

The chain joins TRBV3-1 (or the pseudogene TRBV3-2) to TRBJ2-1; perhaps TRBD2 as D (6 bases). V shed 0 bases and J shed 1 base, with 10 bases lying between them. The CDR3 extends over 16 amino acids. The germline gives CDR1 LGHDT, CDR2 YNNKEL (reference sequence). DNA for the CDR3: TGTGCCAGCAGCCAAGAAGGGCGGGGTTCCTACAATGAGCAGTTCTTC. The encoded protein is CASSQEGRGSYNEQFF.

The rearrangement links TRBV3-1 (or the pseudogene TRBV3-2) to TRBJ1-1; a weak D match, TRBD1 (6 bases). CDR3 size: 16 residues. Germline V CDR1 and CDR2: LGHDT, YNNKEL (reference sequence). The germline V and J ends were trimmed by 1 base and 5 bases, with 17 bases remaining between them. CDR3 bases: TGTGCCAGCAGCCAAGGGCGCCTTGGGGGGCCGACTGAAGCTTTCTTT. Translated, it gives CASSQGRLGGPTEAFF.

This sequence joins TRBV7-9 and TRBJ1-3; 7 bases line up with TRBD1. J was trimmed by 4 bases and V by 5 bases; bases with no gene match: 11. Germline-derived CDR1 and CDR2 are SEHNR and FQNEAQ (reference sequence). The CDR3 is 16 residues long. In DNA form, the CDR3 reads TGTGCCAGCAGCGCTCGTGAGGGACAGTCGGGAAACACCATATATTTT. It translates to CASSAREGQSGNTIYF.

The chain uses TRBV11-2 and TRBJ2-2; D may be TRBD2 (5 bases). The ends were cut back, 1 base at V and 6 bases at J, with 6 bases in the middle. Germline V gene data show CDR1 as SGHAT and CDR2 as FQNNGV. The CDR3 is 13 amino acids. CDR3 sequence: CASSLGGAGELFF. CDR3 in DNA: TGTGCCAGCAGCTTAGGGGGAGCCGGGGAGCTGTTTTTT.

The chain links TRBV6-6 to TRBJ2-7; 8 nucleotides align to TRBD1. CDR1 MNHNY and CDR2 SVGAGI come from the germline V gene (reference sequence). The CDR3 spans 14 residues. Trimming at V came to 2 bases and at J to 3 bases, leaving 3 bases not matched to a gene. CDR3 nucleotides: TGTGCCAGCAGTTACGAGGACAGGGTCTACGAGCAGTACTTC. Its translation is CASSYEDRVYEQYF.

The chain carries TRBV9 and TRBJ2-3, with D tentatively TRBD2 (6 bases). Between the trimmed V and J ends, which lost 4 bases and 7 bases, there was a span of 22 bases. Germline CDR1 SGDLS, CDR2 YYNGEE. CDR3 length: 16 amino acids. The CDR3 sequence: CASSHVTGEGDHTQYF. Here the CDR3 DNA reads TGTGCCAGCAGCCATGTTACGGGGGAAGGGGACCATACGCAGTATTTT.

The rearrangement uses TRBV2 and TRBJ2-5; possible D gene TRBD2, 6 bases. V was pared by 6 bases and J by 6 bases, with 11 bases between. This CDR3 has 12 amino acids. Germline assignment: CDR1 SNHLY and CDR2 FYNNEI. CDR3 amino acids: CASSWGGQTQYF. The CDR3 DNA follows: TGTGCCAGCAGCTGGGGAGGTCAGACCCAGTACTTC.

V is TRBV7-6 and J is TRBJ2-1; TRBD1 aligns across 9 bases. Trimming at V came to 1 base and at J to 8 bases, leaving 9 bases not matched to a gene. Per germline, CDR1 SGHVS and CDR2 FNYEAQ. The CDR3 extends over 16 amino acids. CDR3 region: CASSLGAGQGGYEQFF. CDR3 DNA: TGTGCCAGCAGCTTAGGGGCGGGACAGGGAGGATATGAGCAGTTCTTC.

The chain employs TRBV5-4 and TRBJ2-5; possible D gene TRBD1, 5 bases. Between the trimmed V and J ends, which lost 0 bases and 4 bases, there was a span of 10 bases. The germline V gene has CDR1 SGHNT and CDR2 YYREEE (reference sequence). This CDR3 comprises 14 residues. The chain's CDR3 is CASSLDAGLETQYF. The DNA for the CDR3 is TGTGCCAGCAGCTTGGATGCAGGGTTAGAGACCCAGTACTTC.

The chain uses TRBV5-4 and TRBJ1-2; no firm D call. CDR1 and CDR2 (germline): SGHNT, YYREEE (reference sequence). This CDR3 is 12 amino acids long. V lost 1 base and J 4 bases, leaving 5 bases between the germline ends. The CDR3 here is CASSLNTYGYTF. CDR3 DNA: TGTGCCAGCAGCTTGAACACCTATGGCTACACCTTC.